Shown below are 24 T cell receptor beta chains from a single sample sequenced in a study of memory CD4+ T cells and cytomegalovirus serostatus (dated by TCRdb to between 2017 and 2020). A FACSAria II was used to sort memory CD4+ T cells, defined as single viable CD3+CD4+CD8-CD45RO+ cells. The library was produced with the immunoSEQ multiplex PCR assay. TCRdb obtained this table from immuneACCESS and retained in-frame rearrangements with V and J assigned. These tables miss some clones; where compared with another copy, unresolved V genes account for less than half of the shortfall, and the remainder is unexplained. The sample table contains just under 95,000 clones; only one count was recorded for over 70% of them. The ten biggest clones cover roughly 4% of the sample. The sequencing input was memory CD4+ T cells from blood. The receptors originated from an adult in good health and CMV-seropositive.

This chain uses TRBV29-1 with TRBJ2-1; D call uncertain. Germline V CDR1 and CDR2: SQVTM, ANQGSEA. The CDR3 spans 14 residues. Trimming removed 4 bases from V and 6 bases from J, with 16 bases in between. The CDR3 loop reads CSVGQHILPNEQFF. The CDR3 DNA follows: TGCAGCGTTGGTCAACATATACTTCCCAATGAGCAGTTCTTC.

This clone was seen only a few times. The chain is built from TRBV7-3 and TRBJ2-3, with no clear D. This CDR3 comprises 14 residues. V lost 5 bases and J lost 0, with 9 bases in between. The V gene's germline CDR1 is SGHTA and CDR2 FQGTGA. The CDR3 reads CASSLDTSTDTQYF. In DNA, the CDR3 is TGTGCCAGCAGCCTAGACACGAGCACAGATACGCAGTATTTT.

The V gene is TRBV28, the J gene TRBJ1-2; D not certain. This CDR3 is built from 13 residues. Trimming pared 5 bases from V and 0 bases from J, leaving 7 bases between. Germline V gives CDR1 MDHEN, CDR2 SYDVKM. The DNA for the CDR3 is TGTGCCAGCAGTCCAGGCGCTAACTATGGCTACACCTTC. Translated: CASSPGANYGYTF.

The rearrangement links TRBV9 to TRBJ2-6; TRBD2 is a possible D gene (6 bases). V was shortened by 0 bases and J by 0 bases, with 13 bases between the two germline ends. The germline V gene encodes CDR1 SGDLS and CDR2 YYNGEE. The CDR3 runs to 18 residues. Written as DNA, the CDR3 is TGTGCCAGCAGCGTAGTTGGTGGACTAAGCTCTGGGGCCAACGTCCTGACTTTC. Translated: CASSVVGGLSSGANVLTF.

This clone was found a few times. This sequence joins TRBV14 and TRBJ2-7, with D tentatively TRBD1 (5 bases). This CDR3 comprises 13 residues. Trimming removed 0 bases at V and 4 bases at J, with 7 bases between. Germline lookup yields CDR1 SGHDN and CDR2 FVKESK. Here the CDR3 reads CASSQDQGYEQYF. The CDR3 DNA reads TGTGCCAGCAGCCAAGATCAGGGTTACGAGCAGTACTTC.

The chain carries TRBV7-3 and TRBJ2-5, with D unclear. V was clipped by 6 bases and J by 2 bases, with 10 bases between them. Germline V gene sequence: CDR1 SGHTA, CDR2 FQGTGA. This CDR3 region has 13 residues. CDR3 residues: CASSNSRQETQYF. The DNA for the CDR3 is TGTGCCAGCAGTAATAGCAGGCAAGAGACCCAGTACTTC. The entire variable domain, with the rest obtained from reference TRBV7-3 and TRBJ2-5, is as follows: GAGVSQTPSNKVTEKGKYVELRCDPISGHTALYWYRQSLGQGPEFLIYFQGTGAADDSGLPNDRFFAVRPEGSVSTLKIQRTERGDSAVYLCASSNSRQETQYFGPGTRLLVL.

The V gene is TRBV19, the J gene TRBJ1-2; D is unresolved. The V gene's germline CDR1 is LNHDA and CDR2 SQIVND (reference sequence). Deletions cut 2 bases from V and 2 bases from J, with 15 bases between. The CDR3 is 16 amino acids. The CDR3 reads CASSINVFRKNYGYTF. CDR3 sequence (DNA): TGTGCCAGTAGTATAAACGTCTTCAGAAAGAACTATGGCTACACCTTC. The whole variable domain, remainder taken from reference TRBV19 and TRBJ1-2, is DGGITQSPKYLFRKEGQNVTLSCEQNLNHDAMYWYRQDPGQGLRLIYYSQIVNDFQKGDIAEGYSVSREKKESFPLTVTSAQKNPTAFYLCASSINVFRKNYGYTFGSGTRLTVV.

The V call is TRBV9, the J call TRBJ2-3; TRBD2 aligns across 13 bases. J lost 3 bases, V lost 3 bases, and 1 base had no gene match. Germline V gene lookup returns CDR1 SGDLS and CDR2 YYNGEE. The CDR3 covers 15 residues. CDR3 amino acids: CASSATSGRTDTQYF. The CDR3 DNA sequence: TGTGCCAGCAGCGCGACTAGCGGGAGGACAGATACGCAGTATTTT.

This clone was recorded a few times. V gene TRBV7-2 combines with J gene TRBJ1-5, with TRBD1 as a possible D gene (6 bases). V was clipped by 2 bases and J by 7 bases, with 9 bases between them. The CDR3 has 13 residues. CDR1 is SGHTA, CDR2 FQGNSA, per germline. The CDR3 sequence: CASSLKGGQPQHF. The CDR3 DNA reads TGTGCCAGCAGCTTAAAGGGGGGCCAGCCCCAGCATTTT. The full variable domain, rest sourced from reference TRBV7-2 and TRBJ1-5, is GAGVSQSPSNKVTEKGKDVELRCDPISGHTALYWYRQSLGQGLEFLIYFQGNSAPDKSGLPSDRFSAERTGGSVSTLTIQRTQQEDSAVYLCASSLKGGQPQHFGDGTRLSIL.

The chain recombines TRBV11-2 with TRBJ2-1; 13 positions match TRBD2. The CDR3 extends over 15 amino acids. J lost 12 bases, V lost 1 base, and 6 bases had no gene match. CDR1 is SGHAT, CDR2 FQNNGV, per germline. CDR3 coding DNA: TGTGCCAGCAGCTTAGGACTAGCGGGAGGTGCTGGGCAGTTCTTC. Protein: CASSLGLAGGAGQFF.

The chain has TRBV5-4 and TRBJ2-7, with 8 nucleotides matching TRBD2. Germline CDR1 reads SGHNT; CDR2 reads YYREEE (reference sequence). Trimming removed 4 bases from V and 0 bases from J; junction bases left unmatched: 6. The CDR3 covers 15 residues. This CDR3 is CASSLLGTSSYEQYF. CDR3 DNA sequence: TGTGCCAGCAGCCTGCTAGGGACTAGCTCCTACGAGCAGTACTTC.

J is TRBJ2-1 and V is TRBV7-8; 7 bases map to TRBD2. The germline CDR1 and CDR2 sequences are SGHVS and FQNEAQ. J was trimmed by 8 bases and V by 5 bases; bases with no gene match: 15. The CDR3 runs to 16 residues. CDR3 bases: TGTGCCAGCAGCGATGGGACTACCCGAAGGGGCGATGAGCAGTTCTTC. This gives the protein CASSDGTTRRGDEQFF.

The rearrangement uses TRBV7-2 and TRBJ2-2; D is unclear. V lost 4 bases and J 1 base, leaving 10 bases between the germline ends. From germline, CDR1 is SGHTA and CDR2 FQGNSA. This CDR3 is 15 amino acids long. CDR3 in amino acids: CASSSRYQNTGELFF. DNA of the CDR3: TGTGCCAGCAGCTCCCGGTACCAGAACACCGGGGAGCTGTTTTTT.

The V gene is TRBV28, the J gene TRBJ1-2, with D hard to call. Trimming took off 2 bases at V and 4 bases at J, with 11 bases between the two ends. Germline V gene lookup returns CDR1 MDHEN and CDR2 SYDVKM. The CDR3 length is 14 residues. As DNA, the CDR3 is TGTGCCAGCAGTTTAGCCCTCCCTGGCTATGGCTACACCTTC. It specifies CASSLALPGYGYTF.

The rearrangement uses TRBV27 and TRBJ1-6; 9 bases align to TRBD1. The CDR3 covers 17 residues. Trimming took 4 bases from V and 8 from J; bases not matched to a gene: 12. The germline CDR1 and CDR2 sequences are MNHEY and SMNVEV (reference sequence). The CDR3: CASSSHGQGSSYSPLHF. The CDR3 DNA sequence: TGTGCCAGCAGTTCCCATGGACAGGGGAGTTCATATTCACCCCTCCACTTT.

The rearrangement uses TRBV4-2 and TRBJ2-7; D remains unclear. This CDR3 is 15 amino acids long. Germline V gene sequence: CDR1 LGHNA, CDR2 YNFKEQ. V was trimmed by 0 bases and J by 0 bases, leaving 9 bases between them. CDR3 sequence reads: CASSQDPLSSYEQYF. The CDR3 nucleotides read TGTGCCAGCAGCCAAGATCCCCTGTCCTCCTACGAGCAGTACTTC.

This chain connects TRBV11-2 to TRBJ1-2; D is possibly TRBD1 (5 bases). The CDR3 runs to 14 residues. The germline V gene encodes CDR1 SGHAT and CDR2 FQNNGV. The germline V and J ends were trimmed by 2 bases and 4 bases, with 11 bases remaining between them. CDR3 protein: CASSLLTGAYGYTF. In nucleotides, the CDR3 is TGTGCCAGCAGCTTACTAACAGGCGCCTATGGCTACACCTTC. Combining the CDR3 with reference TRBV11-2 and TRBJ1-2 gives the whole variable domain EAGVAQSPRYKIIEKRQSVAFWCNPISGHATLYWYQQILGQGPKLLIQFQNNGVVDDSQLPKDRFSAERLKGVDSTLKIQPAKLEDSAVYLCASSLLTGAYGYTFGSGTRLTVV.

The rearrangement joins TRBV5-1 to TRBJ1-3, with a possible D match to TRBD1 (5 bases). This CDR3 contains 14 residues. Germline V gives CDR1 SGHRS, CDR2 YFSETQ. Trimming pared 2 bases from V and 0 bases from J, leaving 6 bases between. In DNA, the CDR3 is TGCGCCAGCAGCTTTCAGGGCTCTGGAAACACCATATATTTT. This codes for CASSFQGSGNTIYF.

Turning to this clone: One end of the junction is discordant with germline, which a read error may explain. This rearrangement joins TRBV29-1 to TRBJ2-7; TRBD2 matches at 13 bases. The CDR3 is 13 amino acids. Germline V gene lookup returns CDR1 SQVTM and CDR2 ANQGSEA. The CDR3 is CSVGDDGLAGEVF. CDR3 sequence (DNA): TGCAGCGTCGGAGATGACGGACTAGCGGGAGAGGTATTC.

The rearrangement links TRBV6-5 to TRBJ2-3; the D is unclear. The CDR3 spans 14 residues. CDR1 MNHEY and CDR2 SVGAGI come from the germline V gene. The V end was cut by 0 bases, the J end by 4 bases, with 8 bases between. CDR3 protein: CASSYSGNADTQYF. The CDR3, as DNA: TGTGCCAGCAGTTACTCTGGCAATGCAGATACGCAGTATTTT.

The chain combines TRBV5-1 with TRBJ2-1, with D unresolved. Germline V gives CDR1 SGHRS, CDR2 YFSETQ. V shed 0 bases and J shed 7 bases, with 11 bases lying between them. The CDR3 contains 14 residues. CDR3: CASSLGELQNEQFF. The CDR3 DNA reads TGCGCCAGCAGCTTGGGTGAACTCCAAAATGAGCAGTTCTTC.

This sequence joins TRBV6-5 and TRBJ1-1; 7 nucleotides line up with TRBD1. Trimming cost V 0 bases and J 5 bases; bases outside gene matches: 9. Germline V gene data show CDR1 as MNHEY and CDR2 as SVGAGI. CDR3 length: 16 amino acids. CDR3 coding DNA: TGTGCCAGCAGTTACTCAGGGTCAGGGGGTAGGACTGAAGCTTTCTTT. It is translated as CASSYSGSGGRTEAFF.

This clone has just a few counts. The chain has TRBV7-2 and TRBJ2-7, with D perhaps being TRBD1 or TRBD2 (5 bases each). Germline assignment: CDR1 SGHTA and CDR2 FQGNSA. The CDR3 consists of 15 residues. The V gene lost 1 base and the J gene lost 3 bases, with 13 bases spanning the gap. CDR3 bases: TGTGCCAGCAGCTTAGGTGGGGCAGGAGGCTACGAGCAGTACTTC. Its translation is CASSLGGAGGYEQYF.

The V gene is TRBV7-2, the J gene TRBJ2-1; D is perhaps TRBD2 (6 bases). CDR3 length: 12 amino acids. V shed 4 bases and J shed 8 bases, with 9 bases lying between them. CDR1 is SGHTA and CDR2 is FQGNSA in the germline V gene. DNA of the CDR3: TGTGCCAGCAGCTCGGAGGGTTATGAGCAGTTCTTC. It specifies CASSSEGYEQFF.